These 8 T cell receptor beta chains originate from one sample sequenced in a study of T cells after somatic rescue of genetic block. The data were produced by immunoSEQ multiplex PCR, yet TCRdb's version contains in-frame clones alone and is incomplete. The data hold around 64,000 clones, with 92% observed a single time. Sequencing used peripheral blood mononuclear cells (PBMCs). Every receptor here comes from a man between 35 and 55 years old.

The chain joins TRBV18 to TRBJ1-4, with D possibly being TRBD1 (5 bases). The CDR3 is 14 residues long. Germline CDR1 and CDR2: KGHSH and LQKENI. V dropped 6 bases and J dropped 1 base, with 9 bases sitting between them. The CDR3 loop is CASSLQETNEKLFF. CDR3 DNA sequence: TGTGCCAGCTCGCTACAGGAAACTAATGAAAAACTGTTTTTT. Looking up the rest from reference TRBV18 and TRBJ1-4 gives the full variable domain: NAGVMQNPRHLVRRRGQEARLRCSPMKGHSHVYWYRQLPEEGLKFMVYLQKENIIDESGMPKERFSAEFPKEGPSILRIQQVVRGDSAAYFCASSLQETNEKLFFGSGTQLSVL.

J is TRBJ2-1 and V is TRBV18, with 12 bases aligning to TRBD1. With V trimmed by 6 bases and J by 8 bases, 8 bases remained unmatched. The CDR3 has 15 amino acids. Germline V gene lookup returns CDR1 KGHSH and CDR2 LQKENI. The CDR3 bases are TGTGCCAGCTCCCCCGGGACAGGGGGCAACGATGAGCAGTTCTTC. This encodes CASSPGTGGNDEQFF.

J is TRBJ2-7 and V is TRBV6-1; D may be TRBD2 (5 bases). The germline gives CDR1 MNHNS, CDR2 SASEGT. Trimming pared 8 bases from V and 2 bases from J, leaving 16 bases between. This CDR3 contains 14 residues. The CDR3 sequence is CASRRPRGTYEQYF. The CDR3 DNA follows: TGTGCCAGCCGCCGACCCCGGGGAACCTACGAGCAGTACTTC.

The genes are TRBV18 and TRBJ1-1, with D perhaps matching TRBD1 (6 bases). Trimming stripped 6 bases from V and 4 bases from J, with 21 bases between. The CDR3 totals 16 residues. Germline CDR1 and CDR2: KGHSH and LQKENI. CDR3 coding DNA: TGTGCCAGCTCTCCCGCAGGTGGGGGGGCGCGCACTGAAGCTTTCTTT. The encoded protein is CASSPAGGGARTEAFF.

The chain has TRBV27 and TRBJ2-7; TRBD1 agrees at 7 bases. From germline, CDR1 is MNHEY and CDR2 SMNVEV (reference sequence). The CDR3 totals 19 residues. V gave up 6 bases and J gave up 0 bases; unmatched junction bases: 20. CDR3 region: CASSAGARGYLKSSYEQYF. CDR3 nucleotide sequence: TGTGCCAGCAGCGCTGGGGCCAGGGGGTACCTTAAGAGCTCCTACGAGCAGTACTTC.

V and J are TRBV6-5 and TRBJ2-1; D call uncertain. Germline loops: CDR1 MNHEY, CDR2 SVGAGI. CDR3 size: 14 residues. V lost 6 bases and J 2 bases, leaving 11 bases between the germline ends. CDR3 sequence (DNA): TGTGCCAGCAGACAACCGGGCACCTACAATGAGCAGTTCTTC. It specifies CASRQPGTYNEQFF.

The chain couples TRBV28 to TRBJ2-1; 15 bases map to TRBD2. The CDR3 runs 20 residues. The germline gives CDR1 MDHEN, CDR2 SYDVKM. J lost 0 bases, V lost 7 bases, and 13 bases had no gene match. Written as DNA, the CDR3 is TGTGCCAGCAACCCGGGACTAGCGGGAGGACCCAGGAGCTCCTACAATGAGCAGTTCTTC. Translating it yields CASNPGLAGGPRSSYNEQFF.

The genes are TRBV9 and TRBJ2-3, with D perhaps TRBD1 (6 bases). Trimming stripped 1 base from V and 1 base from J, with 10 bases between. This CDR3 contains 15 residues. Germline V CDR1 and CDR2: SGDLS, YYNGEE. The chain's CDR3 is CASSVTPGGTDTQYF. The CDR3 DNA reads as TGTGCCAGCAGCGTAACCCCAGGGGGCACAGATACGCAGTATTTT.